This T cell receptor beta chain was found in a study of beta chain features in type 1 diabetes. General study findings and limits: Type 1 diabetes patients had moderately but significantly shorter TCRB CDR3s in all four CD4+ subsets.

Points on this clone: Its antigen is as yet unknown.

Germline CDR1 and CDR2: MNHEY and SVGAGI. The CDR3 loop spans 13 amino acids. The germline V and J ends were trimmed by 6 bases and 3 bases, with 11 bases remaining between them. As every portion of the isolated RNA was reverse transcribed, the sequencing read expressed TCRB transcripts. Some clones are missing from TCRdb's copy, which holds only in-frame ones; the method was immunoSEQ multiplex PCR. The sample yields around 710,000 clones, roughly an eighth seen once. The chain combines TRBV6-5 with TRBJ1-1, with TRBD1 as a possible D gene (5 bases). Sequenced: naive CD4+ T cells from blood. The sequence came from a man aged 25-45 years with type 1 diabetes. CDR3 in amino acids: CASSSGAYTEAFF. The DNA for the CDR3 is TGTGCCAGCAGCTCCGGGGCGTACACTGAAGCTTTCTTT.